These T cell receptor beta chains were read from a single sample in a study of shared clonotypes between healthy human individuals. Clones were read by immunoSEQ multiplex PCR, and TCRdb kept only the in-frame ones, dropping some. The data hold approximately 340,000 clones, with approximately 79% observed a single time. Sequenced sample: memory CD4+ T cells sorted from blood. Receptors originate from a man aged 25 to 40 in good health. Both conserved end residues are part of each CDR3. The D gene is left open where the match is weak. Not every row has a clone size; where given, it reads once, few, many or a size class.

d_gene	v_gene	j_gene	abundance	CDR3aa	CDR3nt
NA	TRBV6-1	TRBJ2-5	few	CASSTGPIFQYF	TGTGCCAGCAGCACGGGGCCAATCTTCCAGTACTTC
NA	TRBV27	TRBJ2-3	once	CASSLRLQDTQYF	TGTGCCAGCAGTTTACGGTTGCAAGATACGCAGTATTTT
NA	TRBV5-6	TRBJ1-1	NA	CASSTELGTKSAAFF	TGTGCCAGCAGCACCGAGTTGGGAACAAAGAGCGCAGCTTTCTTT
NA	TRBV7-9	TRBJ2-1	NA	CASSHSFDEQFF	TGTGCCAGCAGCCATTCATTCGATGAGCAGTTCTTC
NA	TRBV9	TRBJ1-1	NA	CASSVVGGRGTEAFF	TGTGCCAGCAGCGTAGTAGGCGGGAGGGGCACTGAAGCTTTCTTT
NA	TRBV2	TRBJ1-2	NA	CASRGESLYGYTF	TGTGCCAGCAGGGGGGAGAGCTTATATGGCTACACCTTC
NA	TRBV2	TRBJ2-7	NA	CASSELLVISYERYF	TGTGCCAGCAGTGAACTACTCGTGATCTCCTACGAGCGGTACTTC
TRBD1	TRBV9	TRBJ1-5	NA	CASSPGTGGNQPQHF	TGTGCCAGCAGCCCCGGGACAGGGGGCAATCAGCCCCAGCATTTT
TRBD1	TRBV19	TRBJ1-5	NA	CASSPVGGQATSNQPQHF	TGTGCCAGTAGTCCAGTAGGGGGACAGGCTACTAGCAATCAGCCCCAGCATTTT
TRBD2	TRBV30	TRBJ2-5	few	CAWSASGVHGETQYF	TGTGCCTGGAGTGCCAGCGGGGTTCATGGGGAGACCCAGTACTTC
NA	TRBV11-2	TRBJ2-1	NA	CASSLGLAYNEQFF	TGTGCCAGCAGCTTAGGGCTCGCCTACAATGAGCAGTTCTTC
NA	TRBV7-9	TRBJ1-5	NA	CASSLGEGANQPQHF	TGTGCCAGCAGCTTAGGGGAAGGGGCAAATCAGCCCCAGCATTTT
NA	TRBV28	TRBJ2-5	NA	CASSLFRGGGTQYF	TGTGCCAGCAGTTTATTCAGAGGGGGGGGGACCCAGTACTTC
TRBD2	TRBV29-1	TRBJ2-1	NA	CSVNLTPAGGNEQFF	TGCAGCGTTAACCTCACCCCAGCGGGAGGTAATGAGCAGTTCTTC
NA	TRBV25-1	TRBJ2-3	NA	CASRRTASTDTQYF	TGTGCCAGCAGGCGGACAGCTAGCACAGATACGCAGTATTTT
NA	TRBV2	TRBJ1-4	NA	CASRFNPNEKLFF	TGTGCCAGCAGGTTTAATCCTAATGAAAAACTGTTTTTT
NA	TRBV11-3	TRBJ2-2	NA	CASSPGYGELFF	TGTGCCAGCAGCCCGGGGTACGGGGAGCTGTTTTTT
TRBD1	TRBV28	TRBJ2-2	many	CASSFRDREAGELFF	TGTGCCAGCAGTTTCCGGGACAGGGAGGCCGGGGAGCTGTTTTTT
NA	TRBV2	TRBJ2-1	NA	CASALRKTRSYNEQFF	TGTGCCAGCGCACTTCGGAAGACTAGATCCTACAATGAGCAGTTCTTC
NA	TRBV10-3	TRBJ2-1	NA	CAISESSGVNEQFF	TGTGCCATCAGTGAGTCTAGTGGGGTGAATGAGCAGTTCTTC
TRBD1	TRBV19	TRBJ2-1	NA	CASSGRPGQGTFNEQFF	TGTGCCAGTAGTGGGCGCCCGGGACAGGGTACGTTCAATGAGCAGTTCTTC
NA	TRBV10-1	TRBJ1-1	NA	CASASGGAQGAFF	TGCGCCAGCGCCAGTGGGGGGGCGCAAGGGGCTTTCTTT
NA	TRBV4-1	TRBJ1-1	many	CASSHITRGRGPRAFF	TGCGCCAGCAGCCACATTACTAGGGGCAGGGGTCCTCGCGCTTTCTTT
NA	TRBV4-3	TRBJ2-1	NA	CASSQVGESEQFF	TGCGCCAGCAGCCAAGTCGGCGAGAGTGAGCAGTTCTTC
NA	TRBV6-5	TRBJ2-7	few	CASNSHRGGVQYF	TGTGCCAGCAATTCGCACCGTGGGGGCGTGCAGTACTTC
NA	TRBV28	TRBJ1-2	NA	CASSETTAYGYTF	TGTGCCAGCAGTGAAACCACAGCATATGGCTACACCTTC
NA	TRBV9	TRBJ1-3	NA	CASSRDGNSGNTIYF	TGTGCCAGCAGCCGGGACGGGAACTCTGGAAACACCATATATTTT
NA	TRBV28	TRBJ2-6	once	CASSRALSGANVLTF	TGTGCCAGCAGCCGGGCACTCTCTGGGGCCAACGTCCTGACTTTC
NA	TRBV5-6	TRBJ1-2	few	CASSNSPTLNYGYTF	TGTGCCAGCAGTAACAGCCCAACTCTTAACTATGGCTACACCTTC
NA	TRBV7-9	TRBJ2-1	NA	CASSPLSSYNEQFF	TGTGCCAGCAGCCCTCTATCCTCCTACAATGAGCAGTTCTTC
TRBD1	TRBV4-1	TRBJ2-7	once	CASSLDRAKAYEQYF	TGCGCCAGCAGCCTAGACAGGGCGAAAGCCTACGAGCAGTACTTC
TRBD2	TRBV7-9	TRBJ2-1	NA	CASSSGTSGRVNEQFF	TGTGCCAGCAGCTCCGGGACTAGCGGGAGGGTAAATGAGCAGTTCTTC
NA	TRBV6-5	TRBJ2-5	NA	CASLKIGGETQYF	TGTGCCAGCCTGAAGATTGGGGGAGAGACCCAGTACTTC
NA	TRBV19	TRBJ2-1	NA	CASMPWSSYNEQFF	TGTGCCAGCATGCCGTGGAGCTCCTACAATGAGCAGTTCTTC
NA	TRBV7-9	TRBJ2-3	NA	CASSFDTGISDTQYF	TGTGCCAGCAGCTTTGATACAGGGATTTCAGATACGCAGTATTTT
NA	TRBV28	TRBJ2-7	NA	CASFSGALSYEQYF	TGTGCCAGTTTCTCCGGGGCTCTATCCTACGAGCAGTACTTC
NA	TRBV28	TRBJ2-1	NA	CASSFRGGEQFF	TGTGCCAGCAGTTTCAGGGGTGGTGAGCAGTTCTTC
NA	TRBV6-5	TRBJ2-7	NA	CASRKYSGAYEQYF	TGTGCCAGCAGGAAATATAGCGGTGCCTACGAGCAGTACTTC
NA	TRBV7-2	TRBJ2-1	few	CASSLAGASSYNEQFF	TGTGCCAGCAGCTTGGCGGGGGCAAGCTCCTACAATGAGCAGTTCTTC
NA	TRBV7-2	TRBJ1-3	NA	CASSLAPGPFSGNTIYF	TGTGCCAGCAGCTTAGCGCCAGGGCCTTTCTCTGGAAACACCATATATTTT
NA	TRBV6-1	TRBJ2-1	NA	CASSGYSQSGNEQFF	TGTGCCAGCAGTGGTTATAGCCAGTCGGGAAATGAGCAGTTCTTC
NA	TRBV9	TRBJ2-7	few	CASSVASSSYEQYF	TGTGCCAGCAGCGTAGCTTCGTCATCCTACGAGCAGTACTTC
NA	TRBV18	TRBJ2-7	NA	CASSLIGSGSAYEQYF	TGTGCCAGCTCATTAATAGGATCAGGTTCGGCCTACGAGCAGTACTTC
TRBD1	TRBV10-2	TRBJ2-7	few	CASRKDRGSYEQYF	TGCGCCAGCAGGAAGGACAGGGGAAGCTACGAGCAGTACTTC
NA	TRBV7-2	TRBJ1-4	many	CASSQRGASNEKLFF	TGTGCCAGCAGTCAACGGGGAGCATCTAATGAAAAACTGTTTTTT
NA	TRBV18	TRBJ2-3	NA	CASFPPEGLPDTQYF	TGTGCCAGCTTCCCCCCCGAGGGACTGCCAGATACGCAGTATTTT
TRBD2	TRBV2	TRBJ2-2	few	CASSESSGSTGELFF	TGTGCCAGCAGTGAGTCTAGCGGGAGCACCGGGGAGCTGTTTTTT
NA	TRBV18	TRBJ1-1	NA	CASSPTASNTEAFF	TGTGCCAGCTCACCAACGGCATCGAACACTGAAGCTTTCTTT
NA	TRBV28	TRBJ2-1	NA	CASSTINDRRFNEQFF	TGTGCCAGCAGCACAATCAACGACAGGAGATTCAATGAGCAGTTCTTC
NA	TRBV19	TRBJ2-5	few	CASSIDFEETQYF	TGTGCCAGTAGTATAGACTTCGAAGAGACCCAGTACTTC
NA	TRBV5-1	TRBJ2-5	NA	CASSLPEETQYF	TGCGCCAGCAGCTTGCCGGAAGAGACCCAGTACTTC
NA	TRBV6-1	TRBJ1-1	few	CASSEAVTYTEAFF	TGTGCCAGCAGTGAAGCGGTGACTTACACTGAAGCTTTCTTT
NA	TRBV19	TRBJ1-2	few	CASKQSSGLKFYGYTF	TGTGCCAGTAAGCAGAGCTCAGGGCTCAAGTTTTATGGCTACACCTTC